This note documents a single T cell receptor beta chain sequence. The antigen is not known. The record originates from a study of cytomegalovirus exposure and HLA in healthy donors. Study-wide results and limits: Both high specificity and high sensitivity reportedly marked the classifier's diagnosis of cytomegalovirus status. Presence/absence results assume similar sequencing depth per donor, which may not hold.

Use of 60 Vbeta and 13 Jbeta primers characterized the PCR. Sequencing was performed with immunoSEQ multiplex PCR; in TCRdb, only in-frame clones are kept and a portion is missing. The sample has 100,000 to 150,000 clones, just over 70% seen once. The specimen was PBMCs. This receptor was identified in an older woman in good health and CMV-seropositive.

The CDR3: CASSPPAGNADTQYF. CDR3 coding DNA: TGTGCCAGCTCACCACCGGCAGGGAACGCAGATACGCAGTATTTT. The V and J genes are TRBV18 and TRBJ2-3, with D possibly TRBD1 on 5 matching bases. CDR1 is KGHSH and CDR2 is LQKENI in the germline V gene. V was clipped by 0 bases and J by 4 bases, with 11 bases between them. This CDR3 has 15 amino acids.